The clone carrying this T cell receptor beta chain was seen only a few times. TCRdb reanalysed the 5' RACE reads using MiXCR and keeps one entry per CDR3 protein. This sample has a few hundred thousand distinct CDR3 sequences, with 12% to 15% found just once. The data stem from a study of identical twins. V was shortened by 0 bases and J by 0 bases, with 15 bases between the two germline ends. Per the germline V gene, CDR1 is ENHRY and CDR2 is SYGVKD. This CDR3 spans 18 amino acids. These data were also filed under a second study, of yellow fever vaccine responses in identical twins. This second report adds: Twins' vaccine T cell response reportedly gave the appearance of partial convergence and partial personalization.

The source material was CD4+ T cells sorted from blood. The clonotype originates from a woman between 18 and 30 years old in good health. This chain links TRBV10-3 with TRBJ2-1, with D possibly being TRBD2 (5 bases). The CDR3 DNA follows: TGTGCCATCAGTGAGTCCTTTTCTAGCCAGAGCTCCTACAATGAGCAGTTCTTC. Amino acid sequence: CAISESFSSQSSYNEQFF.